A selection of T cell receptor beta chains follows, all from one sample in a study of shared clonotypes between healthy human individuals. TCRdb's table, derived via immunoSEQ multiplex PCR, lists solely in-frame clones and lacks some. The data show roughly 96,000 clones, roughly 50% seen once. Material: PBMCs. Receptors originate from a woman between 40 and 55 years old in good health. Some clones in this sample may be carry-over from other donors' samples. CDR3s include the opening cysteine and the closing phenylalanine or tryptophan. Each record gives: V gene, CDR3 protein.

TRBV4-3 CASSQDPPTSGFYEQYF
TRBV20-1 CSGWPGNEQFF
TRBV28 CASRGPQGEQFF
TRBV20-1 CSVRGSYEQYF
TRBV7-6 CASSFTNEQFF
TRBV28 CASSLSSINEQFF
TRBV27 CASSLIRGEQYF
TRBV2 CATKSYNEQFF
TRBV6-5 CASSGGAGEQYF
TRBV2 CASKAGGSYNEQFF
TRBV6-1 CASSEANYEQYF
TRBV29-1 CSAGQGAYNEQFF
TRBV7-9 CASSIDSVYEQYF
TRBV7-2 CASSFSRSGSNQPQHF
TRBV6-4 CASSPGTDNSPLHF
TRBV9 CASSVGGRETQYF
TRBV28 CASSPPGLATLAKNIQYF
TRBV25-1 CASSDIKPYNEQFF
TRBV6-6 CASSSIAGATDTQYF
TRBV6-5 CASSEVSINSPLHF
TRBV19 CATTQDANYGYTF
TRBV6-1 CASSDVTSGSYEQYF
TRBV7-2 CASSLAVGAPYEQYF
TRBV29-1 CSVGWRAANYGYTF
TRBV15 CATSPLSSGANVLTF
TRBV19 CASSIQVQNEQFF
TRBV2 CASSDLYGADTQYF
TRBV27 CASSLMVAGHEQFF
TRBV6-6 CASSLGQGGTEAFF
TRBV29-1 CSVGRGQTYEQYF
TRBV4-3 CASSQDIVGGANVLTF
TRBV28 CATHDGETQYF
TRBV5-1 CASSLAASGDNEQFF
TRBV9 CASSVVGLGSYNEQFF
TRBV30 CAWSVLRGTGALFF
TRBV6-5 CASNPGGVDTEAFF
TRBV18 CASSPSGGVHEQYF
TRBV4-2 CASSRQLRDRGGTETQYF
TRBV11-2 CASSFNPGLAGVETQYF
TRBV30 CAWTKGRYNEQFF
TRBV7-9 CASSSLSDTQYF
TRBV7-2 CASSSTGYSYEQYF